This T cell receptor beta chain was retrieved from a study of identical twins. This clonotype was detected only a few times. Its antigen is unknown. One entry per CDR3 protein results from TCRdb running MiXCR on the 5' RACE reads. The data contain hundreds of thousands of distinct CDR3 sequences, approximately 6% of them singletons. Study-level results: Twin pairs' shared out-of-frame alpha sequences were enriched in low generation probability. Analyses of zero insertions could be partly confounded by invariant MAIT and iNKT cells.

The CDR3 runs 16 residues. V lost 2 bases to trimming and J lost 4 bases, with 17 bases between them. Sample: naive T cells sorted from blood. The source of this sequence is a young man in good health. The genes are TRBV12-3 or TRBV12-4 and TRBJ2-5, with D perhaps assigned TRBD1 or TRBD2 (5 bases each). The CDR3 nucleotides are TGTGCCAGCAGTTTATCCAGGGCGGGTAGAGTAGAGACCCAGTACTTC. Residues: CASSLSRAGRVETQYF.